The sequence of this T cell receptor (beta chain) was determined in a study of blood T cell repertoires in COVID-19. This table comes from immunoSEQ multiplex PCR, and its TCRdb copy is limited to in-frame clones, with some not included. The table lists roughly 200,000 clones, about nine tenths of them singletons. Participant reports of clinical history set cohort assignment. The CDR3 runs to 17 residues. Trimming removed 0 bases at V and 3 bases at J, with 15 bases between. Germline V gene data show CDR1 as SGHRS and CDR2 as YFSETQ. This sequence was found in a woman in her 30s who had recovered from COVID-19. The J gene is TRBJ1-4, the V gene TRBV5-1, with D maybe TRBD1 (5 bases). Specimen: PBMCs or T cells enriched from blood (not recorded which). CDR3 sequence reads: CASSLVPEGVANEKLFF. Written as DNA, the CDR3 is TGCGCCAGCAGCTTGGTTCCGGAAGGGGTGGCTAATGAAAAACTGTTTTTT.